The clone carrying this T cell receptor beta chain has a handful of counts. The antigen remains unidentified. The data derive from a study of T-cell memory formation after mild COVID-19. V lost 1 base and J lost 0, with 13 bases in between. The V gene's germline CDR1 is SEHNR and CDR2 FQNEAQ (reference sequence). This CDR3 spans 17 amino acids. The study, taken as a whole, reports: Largely, contracting CD4+ clones fell within CM and EM, and contracting CD8+ clones within EMRA. Clones that shrank (day 15 to 85) were balanced CD4/CD8, whereas later expanders leaned CD4+. Second-wave clones peaking on day 37 lacked confirmed SARS-CoV-2 specificity.

TCRdb recomputed calls from the 5' RACE reads with MiXCR, one row per CDR3 protein. The sample carries over 450,000 distinct CDR3 sequences, about 20% recorded once. This rearrangement joins TRBV7-9 to TRBJ2-4, with D perhaps being TRBD1 or TRBD2 (5 bases each). This sequence was found in an adult woman who had mild COVID-19 (a few samples of this study predate the infection). Cell type and time point are not known. Sequencing input: PBMCs or a T cell subset sorted from them (not recorded which). CDR3 sequence: CASSLDFGAIAKNIQYF. CDR3 nucleotide sequence: TGTGCCAGCAGCTTAGATTTCGGGGCTATAGCCAAAAACATTCAGTACTTC.